This TCR beta chain was identified in a study of T cell repertoires in cytomegalovirus infection. Study-wide background: Based on public TCR beta signatures, there were indications of CMV infection and of a matching HLA type.

TCRdb analysed the reads with MiXCR anew, one entry per CDR3 protein. The data show about 740,000 distinct CDR3 sequences, 30% to 40% seen once. General observations from the study: Carriers of CMV plus the relevant HLA were identified by cumulative public TCR beta family frequency.

V gave up 6 bases and J gave up 5 bases, with 23 bases separating them. The V gene's germline CDR1 is SGHVS and CDR2 FQNEAQ. This CDR3 has 17 residues. As concerns this clonotype: The antigen remains undetermined.

The TCR sequence derives from a human donor in good health (CMV status not recorded). Some clones in this sample may be carry-over from other donors' samples. The source was cultured PBMCs, collected from culture after CMV antigen stimulation. The V and J genes are TRBV7-8 and TRBJ2-1; tentative D call: TRBD2 (6 bases). The CDR3 DNA follows: TGTGCCAGCAGGCCTCCGATAGGAGGGCCAAACAACAATGAGCAGTTCTTC. As protein: CASRPPIGGPNNNEQFF.